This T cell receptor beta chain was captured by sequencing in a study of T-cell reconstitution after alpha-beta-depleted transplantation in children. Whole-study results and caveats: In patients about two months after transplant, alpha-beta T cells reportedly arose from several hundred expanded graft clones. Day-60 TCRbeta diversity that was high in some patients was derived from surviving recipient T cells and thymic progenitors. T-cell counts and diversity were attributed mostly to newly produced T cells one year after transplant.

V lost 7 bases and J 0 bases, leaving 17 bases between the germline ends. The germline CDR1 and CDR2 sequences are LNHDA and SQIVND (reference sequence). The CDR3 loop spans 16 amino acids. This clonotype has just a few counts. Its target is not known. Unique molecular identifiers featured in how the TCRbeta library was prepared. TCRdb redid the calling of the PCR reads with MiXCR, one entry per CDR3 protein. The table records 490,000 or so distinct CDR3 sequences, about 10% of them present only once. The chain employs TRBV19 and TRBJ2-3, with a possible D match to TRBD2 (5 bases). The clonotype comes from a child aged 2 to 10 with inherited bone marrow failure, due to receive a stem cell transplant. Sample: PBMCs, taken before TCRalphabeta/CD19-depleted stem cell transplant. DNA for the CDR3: TGTGCCAGTACCCCCGGCCCGGGGAGAAGCACAGATACGCAGTATTTT. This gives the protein CASTPGPGRSTDTQYF.